This TCR beta chain is drawn from a study of blood T cell repertoires in COVID-19. Turning to the study itself: Acute and convalescent COVID-19 samples came from the United States, Italy and Spain. PBMCs, B-cell-depleted T cells, or T cells provided the cDNA or gDNA that made up the material.

As handled by the study authors: Estimation of nucleated cell counts was performed using reference gene primer amplification. Sequencing used immunoSEQ multiplex PCR; TCRdb keeps in-frame clones, though not all of them. That table furnishes V, J and clone size, whereas the DNA furnished D and trimming. This sample has about 290,000 clones; more than 80% occur once, and the top ten carry around 3%. This CDR3 is built from 13 residues. Trimming removed 3 bases at V and 7 bases at J, with 7 bases between. This clone came up once. This sequence was found in a woman aged 25 to 39 with active or convalescent COVID-19. The source material was peripheral blood. The chain is built from TRBV12-3 or TRBV12-4 and TRBJ1-6; a weak D match, TRBD1 (6 bases). CDR3 DNA: TGTGCCAGCAGTTTCGGGACAAATTCACCCCTCCACTTT. As protein: CASSFGTNSPLHF.